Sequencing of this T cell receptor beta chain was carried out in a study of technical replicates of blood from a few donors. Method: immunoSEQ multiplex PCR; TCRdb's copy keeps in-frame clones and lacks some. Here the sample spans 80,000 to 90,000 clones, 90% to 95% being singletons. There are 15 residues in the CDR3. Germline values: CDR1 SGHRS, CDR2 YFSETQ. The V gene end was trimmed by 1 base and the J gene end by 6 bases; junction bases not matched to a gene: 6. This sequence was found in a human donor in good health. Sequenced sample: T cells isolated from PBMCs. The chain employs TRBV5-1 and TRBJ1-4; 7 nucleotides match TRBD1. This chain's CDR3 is CASSLTGDLYEKLFF. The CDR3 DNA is TGCGCCAGCAGCTTGACAGGGGATCTTTATGAAAAACTGTTTTTT.